Each of the 11 T cell receptor beta chains below was sequenced from the same sample in a study of blood T cells in healthy people across ages. Alongside a J-beta primer mix, a sample-barcoded 5' primer served in a second PCR lasting roughly 6 to 11 cycles. In TCRdb, the 5' RACE reads were re-called with MiXCR into one record per CDR3 protein. The sample carries about 680,000 distinct CDR3 sequences, 45% to 50% recorded once. Material: blood. These receptors all stem from an older woman in good health.

The chain has TRBV7-9 and TRBJ2-3; 7 bases match TRBD2. Trimming removed 1 base from V and 9 bases from J; junction bases left unmatched: 4. This CDR3 is built from 13 residues. Germline assignment: CDR1 SEHNR and CDR2 FQNEAQ (reference sequence). The CDR3 spells CASSLVASGTQYF. CDR3 bases: TGTGCCAGCAGCTTAGTAGCTAGCGGAACGCAGTATTTT.

This clonotype was counted between two and nine times. This chain uses TRBV28 with TRBJ1-2; D gene uncertain. The CDR3 is made up of 11 amino acids. Germline V gene data show CDR1 as MDHEN and CDR2 as SYDVKM. V lost 4 bases to trimming and J lost 2 bases, with 2 bases between them. Here the CDR3 DNA reads TGTGCCAGCAGTTGGAACTATGGCTACACCTTC. It encodes CASSWNYGYTF.

Comment on this clonotype: The conserved closing phenylalanine or tryptophan is absent in this CDR3, likely reflecting a read error. The chain uses TRBV5-1 and TRBJ2-7; 7 nucleotides match TRBD2. Germline CDR1 reads SGHRS; CDR2 reads YFSETQ. V lost 1 base to trimming and J lost 6 bases; unmatched junction nucleotides: 10. The CDR3 has 15 residues. The CDR3 protein is CASSLRAGDRSEQYI. For the CDR3, the DNA is TGCGCCAGCAGCTTGAGGGCGGGAGACCGGAGCGAGCAGTACATC.

This clonotype was counted at least ten times. The CDR3 bases are TGCAGCGTTTCGACTAGCGGGCTTCCCGGGGAGACCCAGTACTTC. Amino acid sequence: CSVSTSGLPGETQYF. The J gene is TRBJ2-5, the V gene TRBV29-1; the match to TRBD2 covers 10 bases. The CDR3 length is 15 residues. The ends lost 5 bases at V and 5 bases at J; junction bases unmatched: 11. CDR1 and CDR2 (germline): SQVTM, ANQGSEA.

The gene calls are TRBV25-1 and TRBJ2-1, with TRBD1 as a possible D gene (5 bases). The V gene's germline CDR1 is MGHDK and CDR2 SYGVNS. This CDR3 is built from 13 residues. The V gene lost 2 bases and the J gene lost 8 bases, with 10 bases spanning the gap. CDR3 DNA: TGTGCCAGCAGTGAAACAGGCAGGGATGAGCAGTTCTTC. It yields the protein CASSETGRDEQFF.

The chain has TRBV7-9 and TRBJ2-7, with D perhaps matching TRBD2 (6 bases). Germline V gene sequence: CDR1 SEHNR, CDR2 FQNEAQ (reference sequence). This CDR3 has 16 amino acids. V lost 0 bases and J 0 bases, leaving 12 bases between the germline ends. The CDR3, as DNA: TGTGCCAGCAGCTTAGCTGCCGGGGGACGCTCCTACGAGCAGTACTTC. Its protein product is CASSLAAGGRSYEQYF.

V gene TRBV4-1 combines with J gene TRBJ2-5; a possible D gene is TRBD1 (6 bases). The CDR3 consists of 15 residues. With 1 base removed from V and 7 bases from J, the gap between germline ends came to 16 bases. Germline CDR1 MGHRA, CDR2 YSYEKL. CDR3 region: CASSQGPGTRGTQYF. The DNA of the CDR3 is TGCGCCAGCAGCCAAGGGCCGGGGACCAGGGGGACCCAGTACTTC.

This clonotype has only one observation. The chain combines TRBV5-1 with TRBJ2-5, with 10 bases aligning to TRBD1. The end of the DNA fits TRBJ2-7 better, so the J call may be wrong. The CDR3 is made up of 14 amino acids. Germline V lookup: CDR1 SGHRS, CDR2 YFSETQ. Here the CDR3 reads CASRVTGGACEQYF. The DNA for the CDR3 is TGCGCCAGCAGAGTGACAGGGGGCGCGTGCGAGCAGTACTTC.

The chain employs TRBV4-3 and TRBJ1-1; D is ambiguous. Germline V CDR1 and CDR2: LGHNA, YSLEER. The CDR3 spans 15 residues. The V and J ends lost 2 bases and 4 bases respectively, with 14 bases between them. The CDR3 loop is CASSQQEGLGTEAFF. The CDR3 bases are TGCGCCAGCAGCCAACAGGAGGGTTTGGGCACTGAAGCTTTCTTT.

V is TRBV16 and J is TRBJ1-1, with 7 bases fitting TRBD1. The trim removed 7 bases at V and 3 bases at J, leaving 14 bases unmatched. Per germline, CDR1 KGHSY and CDR2 FQNENV. CDR3 size: 16 residues. The CDR3 loop reads CASTQYRGGVHTEAFF. The CDR3 bases are TGTGCCAGCACGCAATACAGGGGAGGGGTGCACACTGAAGCTTTCTTT.

This clonotype is a singleton in its sample. The V and J genes are TRBV5-1 and TRBJ2-6; no reliable D call. V lost 0 bases to trimming and J lost 0 bases, with 10 bases between them. Looked up from germline, CDR1 is SGHRS and CDR2 is YFSETQ. This CDR3 contains 17 residues. The CDR3 nucleotides read TGCGCCAGCAGCTTGGCCGTAGGTGGCTCTGGGGCCAACGTCCTGACTTTC. Translating it yields CASSLAVGGSGANVLTF.